Listed here are 31 T cell receptor beta chains from one sample, sequenced in a study of identifying expanded T cells in peripheral blood. Sequencing used immunoSEQ multiplex PCR; TCRdb keeps in-frame clones, though not all of them. This repertoire shows approximately 100,000 clones, about 89% found once; its top ten account for 15% to 20%. Sequencing was carried out using blood. The receptors originated from a person aged 18 to 75 in good health.

The table lists this clone with many counts. The V and J genes are TRBV2 and TRBJ1-1; D is undetermined. V lost 7 bases to trimming and J lost 8 bases, with 14 bases between them. Germline CDR1 reads SNHLY; CDR2 reads FYNNEI. CDR3 size: 12 residues. The CDR3, as DNA: TGTGCCAGCACGAGGGCCCTAGAGGAAGCTTTCTTT. It yields the protein CASTRALEEAFF. Full variable domain (remainder filled in from reference TRBV2 and TRBJ1-1): EPEVTQTPSHQVTQMGQEVILRCVPISNHLYFYWYRQILGQKVEFLVSFYNNEISEKSEIFDDQFSVERPDGSNFTLKIRSTKLEDSAMYFCASTRALEEAFFGQGTRLTVV.

The V call is TRBV4-3, the J call TRBJ1-1; tentative D call: TRBD1 (6 bases). The CDR3 is 14 amino acids. V lost 0 bases to trimming and J lost 3 bases, with 8 bases between them. Germline V gives CDR1 LGHNA, CDR2 YSLEER. The CDR3 protein is CASSQERGYTEAFF. CDR3 DNA sequence: TGCGCCAGCAGCCAAGAGAGGGGGTACACTGAAGCTTTCTTT.

V gene TRBV2 combines with J gene TRBJ1-5, with 8 positions matching TRBD1. V lost 6 bases to trimming and J lost 5 bases; unmatched junction nucleotides: 18. Per the germline V gene, CDR1 is SNHLY and CDR2 is FYNNEI. The CDR3 covers 18 residues. The DNA of the CDR3 is TGTGCCAGCAGGTTGTCCGGGACAGGCCTGGGCATGGATCAGCCCCAGCATTTT. Translated, it gives CASRLSGTGLGMDQPQHF.

The J gene is TRBJ1-1, the V gene TRBV6-5, with TRBD1 matching 8 bases. After removal of 0 bases from V and 5 bases from J, the junction contained 5 bases not matched to a gene. CDR1 is MNHEY, CDR2 SVGAGI, per germline. CDR3 length: 15 residues. The CDR3 DNA is TGTGCCAGCAGTTACTCAGCAGGGGGCTTAACTGAAGCTTTCTTT. Translating gives CASSYSAGGLTEAFF.

The chain couples TRBV7-6 to TRBJ2-7; no reliable D call. V lost 1 base, J lost 5 bases, and 6 bases lay in between. The CDR3 length is 12 residues. The V gene's germline CDR1 is SGHVS and CDR2 FNYEAQ. This CDR3 is CASSLGPHEQYF. DNA of the CDR3: TGTGCCAGCAGCTTAGGTCCCCACGAGCAGTACTTC.

The chain couples TRBV29-1 to TRBJ2-1, with D possibly TRBD1 on 5 matching bases. Trimming stripped 5 bases from V and 1 base from J, with 18 bases between. The CDR3 loop spans 16 amino acids. In germline, CDR1 is SQVTM, CDR2 ANQGSEA. In DNA, the CDR3 is TGCAGCGTTACAGGCAAACCGACGAGATCCTACAATGAGCAGTTCTTC. It codes for CSVTGKPTRSYNEQFF.

The rearrangement links TRBV5-4 to TRBJ2-7, with D possibly matching TRBD2 (6 bases). The CDR3 has 14 residues. CDR1 and CDR2 from the germline V gene are SGHNT and YYREEE (reference sequence). The ends were cut back, 4 bases at V and 6 bases at J, with 17 bases in the middle. CDR3 region: CASSPQAGFGEQYF. The CDR3, as DNA: TGTGCCAGCAGCCCCCAGGCGGGGTTCGGCGAGCAGTACTTC.

V is TRBV4-1 and J is TRBJ2-5; TRBD1 agrees at 7 bases. This CDR3 is built from 14 residues. With 3 bases clipped from V and 4 bases from J, the junction kept 5 bases outside the gene matches. Germline V gene lookup returns CDR1 MGHRA and CDR2 YSYEKL. CDR3 bases: TGCGCCAGCAGCCAGTACTCAGGGGGAGAGACCCAGTACTTC. Its protein is CASSQYSGGETQYF.

The rearrangement uses TRBV9 and TRBJ1-1, with D possibly TRBD1 on 5 matching bases. Germline values: CDR1 SGDLS, CDR2 YYNGEE. The V gene lost 2 bases and the J gene lost 1 base, with 12 bases spanning the gap. The CDR3 is 15 amino acids. The chain's CDR3 is CASSVVGGRNTEAFF. The CDR3 DNA follows: TGTGCCAGCAGCGTCGTGGGGGGACGGAACACTGAAGCTTTCTTT.

This chain joins TRBV7-8 and TRBJ1-5, with D perhaps matching TRBD1 (5 bases). The germline CDR1 and CDR2 sequences are SGHVS and FQNEAQ. This CDR3 contains 16 residues. Trimming left V 0 bases short and J 0 bases short, with 9 bases between. CDR3 in DNA: TGTGCCAGCAGCTTAGCTCCAGGGTATAGCAATCAGCCCCAGCATTTT. Residues: CASSLAPGYSNQPQHF.

V and J are TRBV29-1 and TRBJ2-1, with 7 bases fitting TRBD2. Germline CDR1 and CDR2: SQVTM and ANQGSEA. The J segment lost 7 bases and the V segment lost 7 bases, leaving 13 bases of the junction unmatched. The CDR3 loop spans 14 amino acids. The CDR3 DNA sequence: TGCAGCGCCCTAGTGGACGGGGGGAGGAATGAGCAGTTCTTC. Translated, it gives CSALVDGGRNEQFF.

This chain joins TRBV7-9 and TRBJ2-5; D unresolved. V dropped 1 base and J dropped 5 bases, with 11 bases sitting between them. The CDR3 sequence is 14 residues long. Germline V lookup: CDR1 SEHNR, CDR2 FQNEAQ (reference sequence). For the CDR3, the DNA is TGTGCCAGCAGCTTAGTTCCCGGTCCGGAGACCCAGTACTTC. This codes for CASSLVPGPETQYF.

The chain couples TRBV5-6 to TRBJ2-5; D not certain. Germline V gene sequence: CDR1 SGHDT, CDR2 YYEEEE. V was pared by 0 bases and J by 1 base, with 4 bases between. This CDR3 has 13 amino acids. The CDR3 nucleotides are TGTGCCAGCAGCTTGGGACGCCAAGAGACCCAGTACTTC. As protein: CASSLGRQETQYF. The complete variable domain, with remaining parts taken from reference TRBV5-6 and TRBJ2-5, reads DAGVTQSPTHLIKTRGQQVTLRCSPKSGHDTVSWYQQALGQGPQFIFQYYEEEERQRGNFPDRFSGHQFPNYSSELNVNALLLGDSALYLCASSLGRQETQYFGPGTRLLVL.

This chain uses TRBV7-8 with TRBJ1-1; the match to TRBD1 covers 9 bases. There are 15 residues in the CDR3. V shed 5 bases, J shed 1 base, and the junction held 5 bases outside the gene matches. CDR1 is SGHVS and CDR2 is FQNEAQ in the germline V gene. CDR3 loop: CASSEDRGENTEAFF. DNA of the CDR3: TGTGCCAGCAGCGAGGACAGGGGCGAGAACACTGAAGCTTTCTTT.

This clone is a singleton in its sample. The V gene is TRBV27, the J gene TRBJ1-5; D not resolved. V was trimmed by 4 bases and J by 7 bases, leaving 14 bases between them. This CDR3 contains 14 residues. The V gene's germline CDR1 is MNHEY and CDR2 SMNVEV (reference sequence). CDR3: CASSWGGVGQPQHF. The CDR3 nucleotides read TGTGCCAGCAGTTGGGGAGGAGTTGGGCAGCCCCAGCATTTT.

This clone was seen once. The genes are TRBV19 and TRBJ2-7; the match to TRBD1 covers 12 bases. Per germline, CDR1 LNHDA and CDR2 SQIVND (reference sequence). This CDR3 has 13 amino acids. Trimming removed 7 bases from V and 7 bases from J; junction bases left unmatched: 5. The CDR3 sequence is CASKGQGAQEQYF. The DNA of the CDR3 is TGTGCCAGTAAGGGACAGGGGGCGCAGGAGCAGTACTTC.

This clone appeared once. The J gene is TRBJ2-2, the V gene TRBV10-3; 9 bases align to TRBD1. The CDR3 covers 14 residues. Germline V CDR1 and CDR2: ENHRY, SYGVKD. The junction had 8 bases not matched to a gene; V was cut back by 8 bases and J by 7 bases. CDR3 in DNA: TGTGCCATCCGCCGCGGACAGGGGAACGGGGAGCTGTTTTTT. Protein sequence: CAIRRGQGNGELFF.

The chain employs TRBV6-6 and TRBJ2-3; the D is unclear. This CDR3 comprises 13 residues. V was pared by 5 bases and J by 0 bases, with 6 bases between. Looked up from germline, CDR1 is MNHNY and CDR2 is SVGAGI (reference sequence). The CDR3 sequence is CASSRVSTDTQYF. CDR3 nucleotide sequence: TGTGCCAGCAGTAGGGTTAGCACAGATACGCAGTATTTT.

The chain combines TRBV11-1 with TRBJ1-2; D unclear. V gave up 4 bases and J gave up 3 bases, with 15 bases separating them. The germline CDR1 and CDR2 sequences are SGHAT and FQDESV (reference sequence). The CDR3 covers 15 residues. The CDR3 reads CASSSPREAYYGYTF. Here the CDR3 DNA reads TGTGCCAGCAGCTCACCCCGGGAGGCTTACTATGGCTACACCTTC. Supplemented by reference TRBV11-1 and TRBJ1-2, the full variable domain reads EAEVAQSPRYKITEKSQAVAFWCDPISGHATLYWYRQILGQGPELLVQFQDESVVDDSQLPKDRFSAERLKGVDSTLKIQPAELGDSAMYLCASSSPREAYYGYTFGSGTRLTVV.

V usage is TRBV7-8 and J usage is TRBJ2-1; D assignment may be TRBD1 or TRBD2 (9 bases each). Germline V CDR1 and CDR2: SGHVS, FQNEAQ. The CDR3 spans 17 residues. The ends were cut back, 3 bases at V and 6 bases at J, with 21 bases in the middle. The chain's CDR3 is CASSFRDRASGVNEQFF. The CDR3 DNA follows: TGTGCCAGCAGCTTCAGGGACAGGGCTAGCGGGGTCAATGAGCAGTTCTTC.

The chain is built from TRBV6-5 and TRBJ1-1, with D perhaps TRBD1 (5 bases). V was cut by 5 bases and J by 5 bases, with 15 bases left in between. There are 14 residues in the CDR3. Germline CDR1 MNHEY, CDR2 SVGAGI. In DNA form, the CDR3 reads TGTGCCAGCAGTAAGGGGCTCCCCGGGACTGAAGCTTTCTTT. Encoded protein: CASSKGLPGTEAFF.

This clone was seen once. This chain joins TRBV6-5 and TRBJ1-2, with 8 bases lining up with TRBD1. This CDR3 spans 13 amino acids. The V gene end was trimmed by 5 bases and the J gene end by 8 bases; junction bases not matched to a gene: 7. Germline V gives CDR1 MNHEY, CDR2 SVGAGI. The CDR3 DNA follows: TGTGCCAGCAGTCCCCAGACAGGGGTAGGCTACACCTTC. Translating it yields CASSPQTGVGYTF.

This chain links TRBV15 with TRBJ2-6; the match to TRBD1 covers 7 bases. The germline V gene encodes CDR1 LNHNV and CDR2 YYDKDF (reference sequence). The CDR3 runs to 15 residues. With V trimmed by 4 bases and J by 4 bases, 4 bases remained unmatched. The CDR3 spells CATSTQGPGANVLTF. The CDR3 DNA reads as TGTGCCACCAGCACACAGGGGCCAGGGGCCAACGTCCTGACTTTC. The variable domain in full, completed from reference TRBV15 and TRBJ2-6, reads DAMVIQNPRYQVTQFGKPVTLSCSQTLNHNVMYWYQQKSSQAPKLLFHYYDKDFNNEADTPDNFQSRRPNTSFCFLDIRSPGLGDTAMYLCATSTQGPGANVLTFGAGSRLTVL.

This clone was observed a handful of times. This sequence joins TRBV30 and TRBJ1-6; TRBD1 is a possible D gene (5 bases). Germline V gene sequence: CDR1 GTSNPN, CDR2 SVGIG (reference sequence). There are 14 residues in the CDR3. Trimming took 1 base from V and 6 from J, leaving 10 bases between them. In DNA form, the CDR3 reads TGTGCCTGGAGTGCCGACAGCCGTAATTCACCCCTCCACTTT. This codes for CAWSADSRNSPLHF.

The CDR3 DNA follows: TGTGCCATCAGTGAGAACAGGCATACCACTAACTATGGCTACACCTTC. This encodes CAISENRHTTNYGYTF. This rearrangement joins TRBV10-3 to TRBJ1-2, with D possibly matching TRBD1 (5 bases). Trimming pared 2 bases from V and 0 bases from J, leaving 13 bases between. The CDR3 runs 16 residues. CDR1 ENHRY and CDR2 SYGVKD come from the germline V gene.

The chain combines TRBV6-5 with TRBJ2-1; D remains unclear. Germline V gene lookup returns CDR1 MNHEY and CDR2 SVGAGI. Trimming removed 5 bases at V and 2 bases at J, with 7 bases between. CDR3 length: 13 residues. The CDR3 DNA reads as TGTGCCAGCAGTATCGAACCCTACAATGAGCAGTTCTTC. It yields the protein CASSIEPYNEQFF.

The chain links TRBV4-3 to TRBJ1-4; tentative D call: TRBD1 (5 bases). V was shortened by 0 bases and J by 8 bases, with 19 bases between the two germline ends. CDR1 is LGHNA, CDR2 YSLEER, per germline. This CDR3 has 17 residues. The CDR3 here is CASSQDQGAAGYEKLFF. CDR3 in DNA: TGCGCCAGCAGCCAAGACCAGGGAGCGGCAGGGTACGAAAAACTGTTTTTT.

This rearrangement joins TRBV7-2 to TRBJ1-6; D perhaps matches TRBD1 (5 bases). With 1 base removed from V and 9 bases from J, the gap between germline ends came to 10 bases. This CDR3 comprises 14 residues. From germline, CDR1 is SGHTA and CDR2 FQGNSA. In DNA, the CDR3 is TGTGCCAGCAGCTTAGGCAGGGACCCTTCACCCCTCCACTTT. Translated, it gives CASSLGRDPSPLHF.

The chain combines TRBV4-3 with TRBJ1-2; D call uncertain. The V gene's germline CDR1 is LGHNA and CDR2 YSLEER. This CDR3 has 17 residues. Trimming took 0 bases from V and 5 from J, leaving 19 bases between them. The CDR3 sequence is CASSQDFGSARLYGYTF. CDR3 nucleotides: TGCGCCAGCAGCCAAGACTTCGGGTCGGCAAGACTTTATGGCTACACCTTC.

J is TRBJ2-1 and V is TRBV11-1, with a tentative D call TRBD1 (5 bases). Germline V gene sequence: CDR1 SGHAT, CDR2 FQDESV (reference sequence). Deletions cut 1 base from V and 9 bases from J, with 16 bases between. CDR3 length equals 15 residues. The CDR3 region is CASSLGWQGLGEQFF. The CDR3 coding sequence is TGTGCCAGCAGCTTAGGGTGGCAGGGTCTAGGTGAGCAGTTCTTC.

CDR3 DNA sequence: TGTGCCAGCAGCGAGGACAGGGTCGAAAACATTCAGTACTTC. Residues: CASSEDRVENIQYF. The chain employs TRBV2 and TRBJ2-4; 8 nucleotides line up with TRBD1. CDR3 length equals 14 residues. The germline V gene encodes CDR1 SNHLY and CDR2 FYNNEI. V shed 6 bases and J 5 bases; nucleotides not matched to a gene: 6.